This T cell receptor beta chain was captured by sequencing in a study of T cells in Graves' hyperthyroidism and ophthalmopathy. Amplification targeted TCR beta CDR3 regions from RNA transcripts. HTBI primers drove first-round RT-PCR of the TCR CDR3. TCRdb redid the calling of the multiplex PCR reads with MiXCR, one entry per CDR3 protein. The sample shows more than 650,000 distinct CDR3 sequences, around 15% of them seen only once. This clonotype was counted at least ten times. Its antigen is unidentified. The length of the CDR3 is 14 residues. Germline V gives CDR1 LGHDT, CDR2 YNNKEL (reference sequence). Between the trimmed V and J ends, which lost 0 bases and 4 bases, there was a span of 9 bases. Graves' hyperthyroidism qualified as stable when ophthalmopathy did not progress within 18 months. The hyperthyroidism patients had all been newly diagnosed, and their disease duration was under 2 months. Their ages ranged from 18 to 65 years. Orbital computed tomography, thyroid ultrasound, serum thyroxine and TRAb, and clinical symptoms together informed the diagnoses.

Study results and caveats: Most thyroid clonotypes expanded above 0.001 appeared in blood too.

The chain joins TRBV3-1 to TRBJ1-1, with D perhaps matching TRBD1 (5 bases). The origin of this receptor is a woman between 18 and 29 years old with Graves' hyperthyroidism. What was sequenced was blood. The CDR3: CASSQDWGSTEAFF. CDR3 nucleotide sequence: TGTGCCAGCAGCCAAGATTGGGGGAGCACTGAAGCTTTCTTT.